This TCR beta chain was sequenced for a study of blood T cell repertoires in COVID-19. Turning to the study itself: COVID-19 samples collected from the United States, Italy and Spain covered acute and convalescent phases.

This CDR3 has 15 residues. The germline V gene encodes CDR1 SEHNR and CDR2 FQNEAQ (reference sequence). V lost 4 bases to trimming and J lost 5 bases; unmatched junction nucleotides: 10. Assay used: immunoSEQ multiplex PCR; TCRdb lists only in-frame clones, some missing. Among about 430,000 clones listed, over 75% were seen once. Participants' reported clinical history set cohort assignment. This chain connects TRBV7-9 to TRBJ2-7; 8 positions agree with TRBD2. The receptor was derived from a woman younger than 35 who had been exposed to COVID-19. The sequenced material came from PBMCs or T cells enriched from blood (not recorded which). The DNA for the CDR3 is TGTGCCAGCAGCTATATCAGCGGGAGCTACCACGAGCAGTACTTC. It codes for CASSYISGSYHEQYF.